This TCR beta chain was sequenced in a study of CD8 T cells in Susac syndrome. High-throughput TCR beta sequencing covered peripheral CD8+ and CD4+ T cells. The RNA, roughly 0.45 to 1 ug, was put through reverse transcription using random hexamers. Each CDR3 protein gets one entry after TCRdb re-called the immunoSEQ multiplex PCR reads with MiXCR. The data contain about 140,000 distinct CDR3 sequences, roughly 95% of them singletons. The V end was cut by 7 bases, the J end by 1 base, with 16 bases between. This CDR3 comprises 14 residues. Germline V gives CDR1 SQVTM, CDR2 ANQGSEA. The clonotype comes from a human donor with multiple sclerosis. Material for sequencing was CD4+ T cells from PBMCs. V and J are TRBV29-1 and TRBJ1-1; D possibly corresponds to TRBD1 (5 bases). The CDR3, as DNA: TGCAGCGGTGGATCGGGGGGAGCGAACACTGAAGCTTTCTTT. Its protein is CSGGSGGANTEAFF.